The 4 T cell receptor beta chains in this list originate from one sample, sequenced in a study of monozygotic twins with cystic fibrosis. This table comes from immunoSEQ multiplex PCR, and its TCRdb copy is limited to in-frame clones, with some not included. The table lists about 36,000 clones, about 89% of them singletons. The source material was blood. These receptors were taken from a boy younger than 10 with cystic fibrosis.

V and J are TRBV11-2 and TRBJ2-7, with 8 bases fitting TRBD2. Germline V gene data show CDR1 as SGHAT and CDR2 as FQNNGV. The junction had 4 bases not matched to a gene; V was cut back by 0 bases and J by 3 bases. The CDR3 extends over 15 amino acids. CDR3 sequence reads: CASSLDTSGVYEQYF. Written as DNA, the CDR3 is TGTGCCAGCAGCTTAGATACTAGCGGAGTCTACGAGCAGTACTTC.

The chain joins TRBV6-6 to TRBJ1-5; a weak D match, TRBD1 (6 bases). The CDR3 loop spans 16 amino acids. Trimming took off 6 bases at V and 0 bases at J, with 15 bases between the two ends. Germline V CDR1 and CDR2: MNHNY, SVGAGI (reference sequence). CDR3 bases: TGTGCCAGCAGATTCGGACAGATAGATAGCAATCAGCCCCAGCATTTT. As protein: CASRFGQIDSNQPQHF.

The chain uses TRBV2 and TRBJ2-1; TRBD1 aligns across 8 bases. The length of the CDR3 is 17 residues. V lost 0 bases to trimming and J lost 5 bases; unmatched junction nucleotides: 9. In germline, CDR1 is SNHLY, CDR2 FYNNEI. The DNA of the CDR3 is TGTGCCAGCAGTGAAGCAGTGTCGGACAGGGTCCACAATGAGCAGTTCTTC. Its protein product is CASSEAVSDRVHNEQFF.

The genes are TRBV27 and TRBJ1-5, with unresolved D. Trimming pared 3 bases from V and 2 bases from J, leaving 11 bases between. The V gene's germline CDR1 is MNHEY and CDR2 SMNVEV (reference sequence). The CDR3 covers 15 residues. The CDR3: CASSFAGSGNQPQHF. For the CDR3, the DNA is TGTGCCAGCAGTTTTGCGGGGTCAGGCAATCAGCCCCAGCATTTT.